What follows are 23 T cell receptor beta chains derived from one specimen sequenced in a study of control samples from healthy donors and cancer patients. Data came from immunoSEQ multiplex PCR; TCRdb stores just in-frame clones and leaves some out. The data hold about 150,000 clones, with about 94% observed a single time. The sequenced material came from blood. The origin of the receptors is a man aged 35 to 55 in good health.

The V call is TRBV7-2, the J call TRBJ1-1; the D is unclear. Germline V gene lookup returns CDR1 SGHTA and CDR2 FQGNSA. V was pared by 2 bases and J by 4 bases, with 8 bases between. The CDR3 spans 13 residues. This CDR3 reads CASSLTYSTEAFF. The CDR3 region has the DNA TGTGCCAGCAGCTTAACCTACTCCACTGAAGCTTTCTTT.

The genes are TRBV5-8 and TRBJ1-2, with D perhaps matching TRBD1 (6 bases). Trimming left V 8 bases short and J 2 bases short, with 10 bases between. The CDR3 runs to 12 residues. Germline CDR1 reads SGHTS; CDR2 reads YDEGEE. The CDR3 DNA reads TGTGCCAGTCAGGGGACGAACTATGGCTACACCTTC. Amino acids: CASQGTNYGYTF.

This clone appeared a single time. The gene calls are TRBV4-1 and TRBJ2-5; D might be TRBD1 or TRBD2, each matching 5 bases. Deletions cut 0 bases from V and 4 bases from J, with 15 bases between. This CDR3 has 16 amino acids. Germline CDR1 and CDR2: MGHRA and YSYEKL. CDR3 region: CASSQDPAWGSETQYF. The CDR3 DNA reads TGCGCCAGCAGCCAAGATCCCGCTTGGGGGTCAGAGACCCAGTACTTC.

V usage is TRBV27 and J usage is TRBJ2-7; 7 bases are shared with TRBD1. The germline V gene encodes CDR1 MNHEY and CDR2 SMNVEV (reference sequence). The CDR3 sequence is 16 residues long. V trimming: 5 bases; J trimming: 2 bases; junction bases outside the gene matches: 12. The CDR3 is CASSTHGSGQPYEQYF. The CDR3, as DNA: TGTGCCAGCAGTACACACGGCTCGGGACAGCCCTACGAGCAGTACTTC.

The gene calls are TRBV24-1 and TRBJ1-1; D is uncertain. The V end lost 1 base, the J end lost 3 bases, and 5 bases lay between the germline ends. The CDR3 extends over 13 amino acids. Per germline, CDR1 KGHDR and CDR2 SFDVKD. The chain's CDR3 is CATSDLGYTEAFF. The CDR3, as DNA: TGTGCCACCAGTGATTTAGGTTACACTGAAGCTTTCTTT.

The genes are TRBV27 and TRBJ2-1; no definite D call. The CDR3 runs 13 residues. CDR1 MNHEY and CDR2 SMNVEV come from the germline V gene (reference sequence). V lost 5 bases and J lost 8, with 13 bases in between. CDR3 sequence (DNA): TGTGCCAGCAGTCTGTCTATCTTGGATGAGCAGTTCTTC. Residues: CASSLSILDEQFF.

The rearrangement links TRBV28 to TRBJ1-2; D possibly corresponds to TRBD1 (5 bases). Germline CDR1 reads MDHEN; CDR2 reads SYDVKM. V was trimmed by 10 bases and J by 6 bases, leaving 15 bases between them. The length of the CDR3 is 12 residues. The CDR3 region has the DNA TGTGCCACCAGGGTTTGGGATGATGGCTACACCTTC. Protein: CATRVWDDGYTF.

The J gene is TRBJ1-4, the V gene TRBV5-1; unclear D gene. V dropped 1 base and J dropped 0 bases, with 4 bases sitting between them. This CDR3 spans 14 amino acids. CDR1 is SGHRS, CDR2 YFSETQ, per germline. CDR3 nucleotide sequence: TGCGCCAGCAGCTTGTCCGCAACTAATGAAAAACTGTTTTTT. As protein: CASSLSATNEKLFF.

This chain connects TRBV27 to TRBJ1-5; the D gene is possibly TRBD1 (5 bases). V lost 5 bases and J lost 2, with 13 bases in between. The germline V gene has CDR1 MNHEY and CDR2 SMNVEV (reference sequence). The CDR3 is 15 amino acids. The CDR3 loop reads CASSARGFGNQPQHF. CDR3 bases: TGTGCCAGCAGTGCTAGGGGTTTTGGCAATCAGCCCCAGCATTTT.

This chain joins TRBV6-6 and TRBJ2-7; 9 bases agree with TRBD1. Trimming at V came to 2 bases and at J to 6 bases, leaving 5 bases not matched to a gene. The length of the CDR3 is 14 residues. CDR1 is MNHNY and CDR2 is SVGAGI in the germline V gene (reference sequence). The CDR3 spells CASSYADRGAEQYF. The CDR3 nucleotides read TGTGCCAGCAGTTACGCCGACAGGGGGGCCGAGCAGTACTTC.

The chain couples TRBV7-9 to TRBJ1-2, with a possible D match to TRBD1 (5 bases). The CDR3 is 13 amino acids. Trimming shortened V by 3 bases and J by 5 bases, and 10 bases separated the two germline ends. From germline, CDR1 is SEHNR and CDR2 FQNEAQ (reference sequence). CDR3 in DNA: TGTGCCAGCAGCTTGGGGCCTGGGTATGGCTACACCTTC. Its protein product is CASSLGPGYGYTF.

The chain combines TRBV4-3 with TRBJ2-7, with D unclear. The CDR3 extends over 13 amino acids. V was clipped by 3 bases and J by 3 bases, with 9 bases between them. In germline, CDR1 is LGHNA, CDR2 YSLEER. As DNA, the CDR3 is TGCGCCAGCAGCCAGTGGACGGGCTACGAGCAGTACTTC. It encodes CASSQWTGYEQYF.

The gene calls are TRBV5-4 and TRBJ2-6; TRBD2 matches 7 bases. Germline V gene lookup returns CDR1 SGHNT and CDR2 YYREEE (reference sequence). The V gene end was trimmed by 6 bases and the J gene end by 4 bases; junction bases not matched to a gene: 16. This CDR3 spans 18 amino acids. The CDR3 DNA follows: TGTGCCAGCACCACGGGGGGACCGTGGTCACGCGGGGCCAACGTCCTGACTTTC. Protein sequence: CASTTGGPWSRGANVLTF.

This chain connects TRBV6-2 or TRBV6-3 to TRBJ1-2; D gene ambiguous. The germline V gene encodes CDR1 MNHEY and CDR2 SVGEGT. V lost 4 bases and J 4 bases, leaving 10 bases between the germline ends. The length of the CDR3 is 13 residues. The CDR3 DNA follows: TGTGCCAGCAGTTTCTACCCGCGCTATGGCTACACCTTC. Translated, it gives CASSFYPRYGYTF.

V gene TRBV19 combines with J gene TRBJ1-5; D perhaps matches TRBD1 (6 bases). CDR1 and CDR2 (germline): LNHDA, SQIVND (reference sequence). V was trimmed by 6 bases and J by 5 bases, leaving 8 bases between them. The CDR3 consists of 12 residues. CDR3 region: CASRQGHQPQHF. Here the CDR3 DNA reads TGTGCCAGTAGACAGGGCCATCAGCCCCAGCATTTT.

The chain has TRBV7-2 and TRBJ1-5, with 8 bases matching TRBD1. The V and J ends lost 5 bases and 2 bases, in that order; junction bases with no gene match: 2. CDR3 length: 14 residues. Germline CDR1 is SGHTA and CDR2 is FQGNSA. In nucleotides, the CDR3 is TGTGCCAGCAGCCTGACAGGGGGCAATCAGCCCCAGCATTTT. Amino acids: CASSLTGGNQPQHF.

The chain links TRBV29-1 to TRBJ1-1; the D gene is possibly TRBD1 (6 bases). The V gene's germline CDR1 is SQVTM and CDR2 ANQGSEA. V lost 3 bases, J lost 9 bases, and 14 bases lay in between. The CDR3 is made up of 12 amino acids. CDR3 loop: CSVEEAGAQAFF. For the CDR3, the DNA is TGCAGCGTTGAGGAGGCAGGGGCCCAAGCTTTCTTT.

The chain links TRBV6-5 to TRBJ2-1; D not resolved. V was trimmed by 6 bases and J by 0 bases, leaving 12 bases between them. The CDR3 is 15 amino acids. Germline V gives CDR1 MNHEY, CDR2 SVGAGI. CDR3 DNA sequence: TGTGCCAGCAGAGGAACACTGAGCTCCTACAATGAGCAGTTCTTC. Translation: CASRGTLSSYNEQFF.

This clone appeared a few times. The rearrangement links TRBV21-1 to TRBJ2-6; the DNA was not used to check the table's D call, TRBD1. TRBV21-1 represents a pseudogene. CDR3 length equals 15 residues. The CDR3 here is CASSPDRAGANVLTF. The CDR3 nucleotides are TGTGCCAGCAGCCCGGACAGGGCCGGGGCCAACGTCCTGACTTTC.

This sequence joins TRBV2 and TRBJ1-4; 8 bases align to TRBD1. The length of the CDR3 is 16 residues. The germline V gene encodes CDR1 SNHLY and CDR2 FYNNEI. J gave up 6 bases and V 0 bases, and 6 bases lay outside the gene matches. CDR3 amino acids: CASSEALAGGDEKLFF. CDR3 nucleotides: TGTGCCAGCAGTGAAGCGCTGGCAGGGGGCGATGAAAAACTGTTTTTT.

The chain joins TRBV7-9 to TRBJ1-2; 9 bases line up with TRBD1. The germline V gene encodes CDR1 SEHNR and CDR2 FQNEAQ (reference sequence). Germline trimming cut 5 bases from V and 6 bases from J; bases unmatched to any gene: 4. The CDR3 has 13 amino acids. The CDR3 nucleotides are TGTGCCAGCAGCACCGGGACAGGGCATGGCTACACCTTC. It specifies CASSTGTGHGYTF.

The chain links TRBV30 to TRBJ2-5; 8 bases match TRBD2. Germline V gene data show CDR1 as GTSNPN and CDR2 as SVGIG (reference sequence). This CDR3 spans 15 amino acids. The trim removed 3 bases at V and 5 bases at J, leaving 11 bases unmatched. The CDR3 loop reads CAWSGGAGAAETQYF. In DNA form, the CDR3 reads TGTGCCTGGAGCGGGGGGGCAGGGGCCGCGGAGACCCAGTACTTC.

The CDR3 region is CASSWGPDQPQHF. The CDR3 bases are TGTGCCAGCAGTTGGGGACCTGATCAGCCCCAGCATTTT. The chain carries TRBV6-5 and TRBJ1-5, with D tentatively TRBD1 (5 bases). Germline assignment: CDR1 MNHEY and CDR2 SVGAGI. V lost 4 bases and J 5 bases, leaving 9 bases between the germline ends. The CDR3 contains 13 residues.